These 19 T cell receptor beta chains originate from one sample sequenced in a study of Graves' ophthalmopathy and Graves' hyperthyroidism. Researchers took RNA transcripts and amplified TCR beta CDR3 regions from them. RT-PCR in the first round used HTBI primers; a second-round multiplex PCR followed. MiXCR was run by TCRdb on the multiplex PCR reads, yielding one entry per CDR3 protein. The data contain some 370,000 distinct CDR3 sequences, roughly 17% of them singletons. Source material: peripheral blood. These receptors originate from an adult woman with stable Graves' hyperthyroidism.

This clonotype was seen at least ten times. V is TRBV20-1 and J is TRBJ1-1; no reliable D call. Trimming took off 6 bases at V and 7 bases at J, with 15 bases between the two ends. Germline V lookup: CDR1 DFQATT, CDR2 SNEGSKA (reference sequence). The CDR3 has 12 amino acids. CDR3 region: CSAFPWDSEAFF. The DNA for the CDR3 is TGCAGTGCCTTCCCGTGGGATAGTGAAGCTTTCTTT.

This clonotype was seen a few times. This clone may be a read error of a much larger clone one base away. The chain uses TRBV7-2 and TRBJ2-7; 8 nucleotides agree with TRBD1. Germline loops: CDR1 SGHTA, CDR2 FQGNSA. This CDR3 has 17 amino acids. The CDR3 reads CASGLRLRTGSSYEQYF. The CDR3 nucleotides read TGTGCCAGCGGCTTAAGGCTCAGGACAGGGAGTTCCTACGAGCAGTACTTC.

The chain recombines TRBV7-2 with TRBJ1-2; D might be TRBD1 (6 bases). V dropped 5 bases and J dropped 2 bases, with 12 bases sitting between them. Germline V lookup: CDR1 SGHTA, CDR2 FQGNSA. The CDR3 covers 14 residues. CDR3 in amino acids: CASSQNRVNYGYTF. The CDR3 DNA reads TGTGCCAGCAGCCAGAACAGGGTAAACTATGGCTACACCTTC. The whole variable domain, filled in from reference TRBV7-2 and TRBJ1-2, reads GAGVSQSPSNKVTEKGKDVELRCDPISGHTALYWYRQSLGQGLEFLIYFQGNSAPDKSGLPSDRFSAERTGGSVSTLTIQRTQQEDSAVYLCASSQNRVNYGYTFGSGTRLTVV.

This clonotype was seen repeatedly, ten times or more. This chain uses TRBV20-1 with TRBJ1-2, with unresolved D. Trimming shortened V by 4 bases and J by 14 bases, and 17 bases separated the two germline ends. The CDR3 runs to 11 residues. The germline V gene has CDR1 DFQATT and CDR2 SNEGSKA (reference sequence). CDR3 sequence: CSATAEWVLTF. The CDR3 DNA sequence: TGCAGTGCTACGGCGGAGTGGGTTTTGACCTTC.

This clonotype was counted many times. The V call is TRBV19, the J call TRBJ2-7, with D perhaps TRBD2 (5 bases). Germline assignment: CDR1 LNHDA and CDR2 SQIVND (reference sequence). The ends were cut back, 5 bases at V and 3 bases at J, with 8 bases in the middle. The CDR3 extends over 12 amino acids. The CDR3: CASSPGIYEQYF. In nucleotides, the CDR3 is TGTGCCAGTAGTCCGGGGATCTACGAGCAGTACTTC. Full variable domain (rest looked up from reference TRBV19 and TRBJ2-7): DGGITQSPKYLFRKEGQNVTLSCEQNLNHDAMYWYRQDPGQGLRLIYYSQIVNDFQKGDIAEGYSVSREKKESFPLTVTSAQKNPTAFYLCASSPGIYEQYFGPGTRLTVT.

This clonotype was recorded many times. The chain has TRBV27 and TRBJ1-2; D remains ambiguous. CDR3 length: 14 amino acids. V dropped 6 bases and J dropped 4 bases, with 15 bases sitting between them. Germline CDR1 MNHEY, CDR2 SMNVEV (reference sequence). The CDR3 bases are TGTGCCAGCAGCCTGACGGGCGAAGGCTATGGCTACACCTTC. It yields the protein CASSLTGEGYGYTF.

This clonotype was counted ten times or more. This chain connects TRBV12-5 to TRBJ2-5, with TRBD1 matching over 10 bases. The CDR3 sequence is 16 residues long. CDR1 and CDR2 (germline): LGHNT, FRNRAP. V lost 5 bases and J lost 4; bases outside the gene matches: 10. CDR3 sequence reads: CASGPVTGTGVETQYF. CDR3 nucleotide sequence: TGTGCTAGTGGTCCAGTGACCGGGACAGGGGTAGAGACCCAGTACTTC.

This clonotype was picked up many times. The chain uses TRBV3-1 and TRBJ2-7; 10 bases are shared with TRBD1. Trimming at V came to 2 bases and at J to 12 bases, leaving 4 bases not matched to a gene. Per germline, CDR1 LGHDT and CDR2 YNNKEL (reference sequence). The CDR3 extends over 12 amino acids. CDR3 sequence (DNA): TGTGCCAGCAGCCAACGGGACAGGGGTCGGTACTTC. Protein sequence: CASSQRDRGRYF.

This clonotype was picked up many times. The chain links TRBV19 to TRBJ2-7; 9 bases are shared with TRBD2. CDR3 size: 18 residues. CDR1 and CDR2 (germline): LNHDA, SQIVND (reference sequence). The trim removed 3 bases at V and 5 bases at J, leaving 17 bases unmatched. In DNA, the CDR3 is TGTGCCAGTAGTATGCGGACTAGCGAGACTCTTGGAGATAACGAGCAGTACTTC. Translation: CASSMRTSETLGDNEQYF.

This clonotype was detected many times. The V and J genes are TRBV11-1 and TRBJ2-5; the D call may be TRBD1 or TRBD2 (5 bases each). CDR1 and CDR2 from the germline V gene are SGHAT and FQDESV (reference sequence). Trimming removed 5 bases at V and 5 bases at J, with 12 bases between. This CDR3 has 13 residues. This chain's CDR3 is CASSPWDGETQYF. The CDR3, as DNA: TGTGCCAGCAGCCCCTGGGACGGTGAGACCCAGTACTTC.

The CDR3 here is CASSEPGHPTGAFF. The CDR3 coding sequence is TGTGCCAGCAGCGAACCGGGACACCCAACCGGGGCTTTCTTT. The rearrangement uses TRBV9 and TRBJ1-1; weak D call: TRBD1 (6 bases). Germline V gene data show CDR1 as SGDLS and CDR2 as YYNGEE. This CDR3 has 14 residues. The V end lost 3 bases, the J end lost 11 bases, and 20 bases lay between the germline ends.

This clonotype was detected many times. V and J are TRBV11-2 and TRBJ2-5; weak D call: TRBD2 (5 bases). Germline CDR1 reads SGHAT; CDR2 reads FQNNGV. Between the trimmed V and J ends, which lost 1 base and 5 bases, there was a span of 11 bases. The CDR3 is 14 residues long. CDR3: CASSLGGTGETQYF. CDR3 bases: TGTGCCAGCAGCTTAGGGGGAACGGGGGAGACCCAGTACTTC.

Ten or more counts support this clonotype. The chain is built from TRBV6-5 and TRBJ2-7; 11 bases match TRBD1. Germline V gene data show CDR1 as MNHEY and CDR2 as SVGAGI. V dropped 7 bases and J dropped 2; count of bases not matched to a gene: 4. This CDR3 is built from 14 residues. CDR3 coding DNA: TGTGCCAGCACCCCGGGACAGGGGGCCTACGAGCAGTACTTC. This translates into CASTPGQGAYEQYF.

The sample holds many counts of this clonotype. The chain joins TRBV12-3 or TRBV12-4 to TRBJ2-5; 7 positions match TRBD1. This CDR3 spans 17 amino acids. V lost 2 bases and J lost 0; bases outside the gene matches: 9. The CDR3 DNA reads as TGTGCCAGCAGTTTACATGGACAGGAGGAGTACCAAGAGACCCAGTACTTC. It encodes CASSLHGQEEYQETQYF.

This clonotype occurred many times. The V and J genes are TRBV12-3 or TRBV12-4 and TRBJ1-5; D is unclear. V lost 2 bases and J 2 bases, leaving 7 bases between the germline ends. This CDR3 region has 14 residues. The CDR3: CASSLQYGNQPQHF. The CDR3 DNA is TGTGCCAGCAGTTTACAGTATGGCAATCAGCCCCAGCATTTT.

Note on this clonotype: A much larger clone is a single base away; this may be a read error. The V and J genes are TRBV29-1 and TRBJ2-7; D unclear. This CDR3 has 14 amino acids. Per the germline V gene, CDR1 is SQVTM and CDR2 is ANQGSEA. The CDR3 DNA sequence: TGCAGCGTGGCATCAAATCCCCGTTCCTACGAGCTGTACTTC. Translation: CSVASNPRSYELYF.

There are many counts of this clonotype. The gene calls are TRBV7-8 and TRBJ1-2, with D possibly being TRBD1 (5 bases). In germline, CDR1 is SGHVS, CDR2 FQNEAQ. With 5 bases removed from V and 3 bases from J, the gap between germline ends came to 13 bases. There are 14 residues in the CDR3. The CDR3 reads CASSRIRDDYGYTF. Written as DNA, the CDR3 is TGTGCCAGCAGCCGCATCCGGGACGACTATGGCTACACCTTC.

This clonotype was detected ten times or more. This chain links TRBV24-1 with TRBJ1-5; 8 bases map to TRBD1. Losses at the gene ends were 4 bases for V and 7 bases for J; bases not matched to a gene: 2. Germline V gene data show CDR1 as KGHDR and CDR2 as SFDVKD. CDR3 length equals 13 residues. The CDR3 reads CATSDRQGQPQHF. Here the CDR3 DNA reads TGTGCCACCAGTGACCGACAGGGGCAGCCCCAGCATTTT.

There are a few counts of this clonotype. The rearrangement joins TRBV7-3 to TRBJ2-5; no definite D call. The CDR3 totals 13 residues. Per the germline V gene, CDR1 is SGHTA and CDR2 is FQGTGA. Trimming removed 5 bases at V and 1 base at J, with 8 bases between. The CDR3, as DNA: TGTGCCAGCAGCCGTTTATCCCAAGAGACCCAGTACTTC. It yields the protein CASSRLSQETQYF.